One sample yielded the 18 T cell receptor beta chains listed below, sequenced in a study of blood T cell repertoires in COVID-19. Sequencing was performed with immunoSEQ multiplex PCR; in TCRdb, only in-frame clones are kept and a portion is missing. The profile shows 390,000 or so clones, 89% of them singletons. Material: peripheral blood. These receptors were collected from a woman aged 25 to 45 with COVID-19, enrolled during active disease.

The chain has TRBV5-1 and TRBJ1-1, with TRBD1 matching 7 bases. The V gene's germline CDR1 is SGHRS and CDR2 YFSETQ. The CDR3 runs to 16 residues. Trimming cost V 0 bases and J 5 bases; bases outside gene matches: 10. The CDR3 coding sequence is TGCGCCAGCAGCTTGGAAGAACAGGGGTCGGGGACTGAAGCTTTCTTT. Amino acid sequence: CASSLEEQGSGTEAFF.

V is TRBV29-1 and J is TRBJ1-3, with TRBD1 matching over 7 bases. Germline loops: CDR1 SQVTM, CDR2 ANQGSEA. The V gene end was trimmed by 3 bases and the J gene end by 0 bases; junction bases not matched to a gene: 14. The CDR3 sequence is 18 residues long. The CDR3 coding sequence is TGCAGCGTTGAGGACAGGCCACTTTCTAACCACTCTGGAAACACCATATATTTT. Encoded protein: CSVEDRPLSNHSGNTIYF. The full variable domain, rest sourced from reference TRBV29-1 and TRBJ1-3, is SAVISQKPSRDICQRGTSLTIQCQVDSQVTMMFWYRQQPGQSLTLIATANQGSEATYESGFVIDKFPISRPNLTFSTLTVSNMSPEDSSIYLCSVEDRPLSNHSGNTIYFGEGSWLTVV.

The rearrangement links TRBV5-1 to TRBJ2-3; D is undetermined. Trimming cost V 2 bases and J 2 bases, with 15 bases left between them. The CDR3 spans 16 residues. Germline values: CDR1 SGHRS, CDR2 YFSETQ. For the CDR3, the DNA is TGCGCCAGCAGCTTCCAGATGACTTGGAACACAGATACGCAGTATTTT. Protein: CASSFQMTWNTDTQYF. The full variable domain, in which reference TRBV5-1 and TRBJ2-3 provide the parts outside the CDR3, is KAGVTQTPRYLIKTRGQQVTLSCSPISGHRSVSWYQQTPGQGLQFLFEYFSETQRNKGNFPGRFSGRQFSNSRSEMNVSTLELGDSALYLCASSFQMTWNTDTQYFGPGTRLTVL.

The gene calls are TRBV19 and TRBJ1-5, with 9 bases aligning to TRBD1. The V gene's germline CDR1 is LNHDA and CDR2 SQIVND (reference sequence). The trim removed 5 bases at V and 5 bases at J, leaving 4 bases unmatched. The CDR3 has 14 amino acids. The CDR3 protein is CASSYRGPDQPQHF. The DNA of the CDR3 is TGTGCCAGTAGTTACAGGGGGCCAGATCAGCCCCAGCATTTT. The complete variable domain, with remaining parts taken from reference TRBV19 and TRBJ1-5, reads DGGITQSPKYLFRKEGQNVTLSCEQNLNHDAMYWYRQDPGQGLRLIYYSQIVNDFQKGDIAEGYSVSREKKESFPLTVTSAQKNPTAFYLCASSYRGPDQPQHFGDGTRLSIL.

The chain is built from TRBV28 and TRBJ1-5, with 8 bases lining up with TRBD1. The CDR3 is 15 amino acids. V dropped 5 bases and J dropped 2; count of bases not matched to a gene: 5. Germline V CDR1 and CDR2: MDHEN, SYDVKM. In DNA, the CDR3 is TGTGCCAGCAGTACACCGGACAGGGGCAATCAGCCCCAGCATTTT. This translates into CASSTPDRGNQPQHF.

The chain joins TRBV3-1 (or the pseudogene TRBV3-2) to TRBJ2-2; TRBD1 matches at 7 bases. The germline V gene encodes CDR1 LGHDT and CDR2 YNNKEL (reference sequence). This CDR3 comprises 14 residues. Trimming took 4 bases from V and 7 from J; bases not matched to a gene: 6. In DNA, the CDR3 is TGTGCCAGCAGCCGACAGGGATCGGACGGGGAGCTGTTTTTT. It encodes CASSRQGSDGELFF.

The chain employs TRBV29-1 and TRBJ2-4; D is unclear. The CDR3 spans 15 residues. V lost 3 bases, J lost 4 bases, and 16 bases lay in between. The germline V gene encodes CDR1 SQVTM and CDR2 ANQGSEA. The CDR3 DNA reads TGCAGCGTTGACCGTATTTCGTCTGAGAAAAACATTCAGTACTTC. Its translation: CSVDRISSEKNIQYF.

The chain employs TRBV7-6 and TRBJ1-1; a possible D gene is TRBD1 (6 bases). Trimming took 5 bases from V and 4 from J, leaving 17 bases between them. CDR1 and CDR2 from the germline V gene are SGHVS and FNYEAQ. CDR3 size: 15 residues. The CDR3 region has the DNA TGTGCCAGCAGCCCCATCGAGGGGGGGACCACTGAAGCTTTCTTT. As protein: CASSPIEGGTTEAFF.

The V call is TRBV24-1, the J call TRBJ1-4, with D perhaps matching TRBD1 (5 bases). The V end lost 4 bases, the J end lost 0 bases, and 8 bases lay between the germline ends. This CDR3 has 15 residues. Germline CDR1 reads KGHDR; CDR2 reads SFDVKD. CDR3 DNA sequence: TGTGCCACCAGTGAAGGAGGGGCAACTAATGAAAAACTGTTTTTT. Encoded protein: CATSEGGATNEKLFF.

The sample holds a few counts of this clone. The rearrangement uses TRBV19 and TRBJ2-3; 8 positions agree with TRBD1. V gave up 5 bases and J gave up 0 bases; unmatched junction bases: 4. This CDR3 is 15 amino acids long. Germline V gene lookup returns CDR1 LNHDA and CDR2 SQIVND (reference sequence). The CDR3 is CASSPRTGSTDTQYF. The CDR3 nucleotides are TGTGCCAGTAGTCCGAGGACAGGGAGCACAGATACGCAGTATTTT.

This chain uses TRBV10-3 with TRBJ1-6, with TRBD1 matching over 9 bases. The CDR3 length is 14 residues. The J segment lost 4 bases and the V segment lost 7 bases, leaving 2 bases of the junction unmatched. Germline V lookup: CDR1 ENHRY, CDR2 SYGVKD. The CDR3 DNA reads as TGTGCCATCAAGACAGGGGGTTATAATTCACCCCTCCACTTT. The encoded protein is CAIKTGGYNSPLHF.

The chain is built from TRBV7-8 and TRBJ2-7; possible D gene TRBD1, 6 bases. In germline, CDR1 is SGHVS, CDR2 FQNEAQ. The CDR3 has 12 residues. V lost 5 bases to trimming and J lost 3 bases, with 8 bases between them. CDR3: CASSPGHYEQYV. As DNA, the CDR3 is TGTGCCAGCAGCCCGGGACACTACGAGCAGTACGTC.

The V and J genes are TRBV7-8 and TRBJ2-4; a weak D match, TRBD1 (5 bases). The CDR3 is made up of 18 amino acids. The V gene's germline CDR1 is SGHVS and CDR2 FQNEAQ. V shed 3 bases and J shed 0 bases, with 18 bases lying between them. The chain's CDR3 is CASSFGRIRDRAKNIQYF. CDR3 DNA sequence: TGTGCCAGCAGCTTTGGGCGGATACGCGACAGAGCCAAAAACATTCAGTACTTC. The full variable domain, completed using reference TRBV7-8 and TRBJ2-4, is GAGVSQSPRYKVAKRGQDVALRCDPISGHVSLFWYQQALGQGPEFLTYFQNEAQLDKSGLPSDRFFAERPEGSVSTLKIQRTQQEDSAVYLCASSFGRIRDRAKNIQYFGAGTRLSVL.

The V gene is TRBV6-5, the J gene TRBJ1-6, with 9 nucleotides matching TRBD1. Germline CDR1 MNHEY, CDR2 SVGAGI. Germline trimming cut 0 bases from V and 9 bases from J; bases unmatched to any gene: 6. The CDR3 extends over 16 amino acids. The CDR3 DNA sequence: TGTGCCAGCAGTTACTCGAGGACAGGGGTAGGTTCACCCCTCCACTTT. This gives the protein CASSYSRTGVGSPLHF.

The V and J genes are TRBV19 and TRBJ2-7; TRBD2 matches 9 bases. V gave up 0 bases and J gave up 3 bases; unmatched junction bases: 30. Germline V gene lookup returns CDR1 LNHDA and CDR2 SQIVND (reference sequence). This CDR3 is 24 amino acids long. The CDR3 coding sequence is TGTGCCAGTAGTATAGACCGGATGGAGAGTATTTTGCGGTACCCTAAGCGGGAGGACTACGAGCAGTACGTC. Translation gives CASSIDRMESILRYPKREDYEQYV.

CDR3 coding DNA: TGTGCCAGCAGTGCTTGGGACAGAACCTACGAGCAGTACTTC. Translating it yields CASSAWDRTYEQYF. The chain links TRBV28 to TRBJ2-7; 7 bases map to TRBD1. The CDR3 runs 14 residues. The germline CDR1 and CDR2 sequences are MDHEN and SYDVKM. J gave up 2 bases and V 5 bases, and 6 bases lay outside the gene matches.

J is TRBJ2-5 and V is TRBV6-2 or TRBV6-3, with a weak D call TRBD2 (5 bases). V lost 2 bases and J 3 bases, leaving 10 bases between the germline ends. The germline V gene encodes CDR1 MNHEY and CDR2 SVGEGT. This CDR3 is 14 amino acids long. The CDR3 is CASSYGLGEETQYF. The CDR3 DNA is TGTGCCAGCAGTTACGGACTCGGGGAAGAGACCCAGTACTTC.

This clone occurred a few times. This specimen includes other DNA sequences encoding the same CDR3. The J gene is TRBJ2-3, the V gene TRBV7-6, with D possibly TRBD2 on 7 matching bases. The CDR3 sequence is 16 residues long. CDR1 and CDR2 from the germline V gene are SGHVS and FNYEAQ. Trimming cost V 1 base and J 0 bases, with 11 bases left between them. The CDR3 reads CASSLVAGASTDTQYF. CDR3 bases: TGTGCCAGCAGCTTAGTGGCGGGGGCCAGCACAGATACGCAGTATTTT. Complete variable domain (other parts from reference TRBV7-6 and TRBJ2-3): GAGVSQSPRYKVTKRGQDVALRCDPISGHVSLYWYRQALGQGPEFLTYFNYEAQQDKSGLPNDRFSAERPEGSISTLTIQRTEQRDSAMYRCASSLVAGASTDTQYFGPGTRLTVL.